This T cell receptor (beta chain) was captured by sequencing in a study of blood T cells in healthy people across ages. PCR was performed a second time for about 6 to 12 cycles using a sample-barcoded 5' primer and a J-beta primer mix. TCRdb analysed the 5' RACE reads with MiXCR anew, one entry per CDR3 protein. The table lists a few hundred thousand distinct CDR3 sequences, roughly 26% of them singletons, with around 29% in the top ten. This clonotype was counted a few times. The antigen is undetermined. Study observations and caveats: Changes seen in expanded clonotypes were possibly confounded by donor CMV status left unknown. In older individuals, TCR beta diversity per million T cells was lower, falling roughly linearly with age. It was found that TCR beta diversity correlated strongly with the percentage of naive T cells.

The TCR originated in a woman between 65 and 79 years old in good health. The material sequenced was blood.

For the CDR3, the DNA is TGTGCCAGCAGCGAACGGAAGAACACTGAAGCTTTCTTT. Translated: CASSERKNTEAFF. V is TRBV7-3 and J is TRBJ1-1, with D unclear. This CDR3 has 13 residues. CDR1 is SGHTA, CDR2 FQGTGA, per germline. V lost 5 bases and J 1 base, leaving 8 bases between the germline ends.